Sequencing of this T cell receptor beta chain was carried out in a study of CD8 T cells in Susac syndrome. Per the germline V gene, CDR1 is LNHDA and CDR2 is SQIVND (reference sequence). Losses at the gene ends were 5 bases for V and 4 bases for J; bases not matched to a gene: 7. The CDR3 has 15 residues. Random hexamers were used to reverse transcribe the RNA input (roughly 0.5 to 1 ug). Multiplex immunoSEQ PCR targeted 54 Vbeta and 13 Jbeta TCR beta segments. TCRdb re-called the immunoSEQ multiplex PCR reads with MiXCR, one entry per CDR3 protein. Of 100,000 to 150,000 distinct CDR3 sequences in the sample, around 94% were seen once.

V and J are TRBV19 and TRBJ1-3; 8 nucleotides match TRBD1. Sequenced input: CD4+ T cells from PBMCs. The receptor was derived from a human donor in good health. CDR3 residues: CASSYAGGYGNTIYF. CDR3 bases: TGTGCCAGTAGTTACGCAGGGGGCTACGGAAACACCATATATTTT.